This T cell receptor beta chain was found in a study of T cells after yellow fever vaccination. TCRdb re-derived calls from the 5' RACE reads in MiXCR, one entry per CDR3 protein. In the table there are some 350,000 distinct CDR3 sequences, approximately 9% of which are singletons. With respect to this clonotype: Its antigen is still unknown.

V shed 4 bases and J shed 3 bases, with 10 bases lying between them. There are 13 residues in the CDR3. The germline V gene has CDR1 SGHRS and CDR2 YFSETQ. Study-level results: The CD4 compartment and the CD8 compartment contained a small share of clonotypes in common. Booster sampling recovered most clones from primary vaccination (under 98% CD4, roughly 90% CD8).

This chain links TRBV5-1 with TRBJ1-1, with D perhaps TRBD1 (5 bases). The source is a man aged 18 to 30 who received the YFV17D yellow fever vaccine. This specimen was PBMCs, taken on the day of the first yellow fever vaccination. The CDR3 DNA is TGCGCCAGCAGCGGGGACGGGTACACTGAAGCTTTCTTT. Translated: CASSGDGYTEAFF.